The entry below describes one TCR beta chain. The CDR3 contains 13 residues. CDR1 SQVTM and CDR2 ANQGSEA come from the germline V gene. After removal of 6 bases from V and 4 bases from J, the junction contained 8 bases not matched to a gene. This specimen belongs to a study of blood T cell repertoires in COVID-19. Across the study: The United States, Italy and Spain were the sources of the acute and convalescent COVID-19 samples.

Sequencing was performed with immunoSEQ multiplex PCR; in TCRdb, only in-frame clones are kept and a portion is missing. The sample gives about 58,000 clones, 80% to 95% of which show up once; 4.6% is in the top ten. The clonotype was recovered from a man aged 45-65 years with active COVID-19. The gene calls are TRBV29-1 and TRBJ1-1; TRBD1 matches at 7 bases. Material: peripheral blood. Here the CDR3 reads CSVGQGVVTEAFF. The CDR3 nucleotides are TGCAGCGTGGGGCAGGGGGTGGTCACTGAAGCTTTCTTT.